Listed here are 29 T cell receptor beta chains from one sample, sequenced in a study of T cell repertoires in ileal Crohn's disease. The repertoire was sequenced with immunoSEQ multiplex PCR; TCRdb's copy has only in-frame clones and lacks some. The table includes 5,000 to 6,500 clones, 70% to 85% detected once. The sequencing input was ileal tissue. These receptors came from an adult with Crohn's disease.

This clone was observed a handful of times. V and J are TRBV19 and TRBJ1-1; D perhaps matches TRBD1 (5 bases). Germline V gene sequence: CDR1 LNHDA, CDR2 SQIVND (reference sequence). The CDR3 covers 13 residues. Trimming took 5 bases from V and 4 from J, leaving 11 bases between them. The CDR3, as DNA: TGTGCCAGTAGTCTGTGGAGGGGCACTGAAGCTTTCTTT. The encoded protein is CASSLWRGTEAFF. Together with reference TRBV19 and TRBJ1-1, the CDR3 gives the full variable domain: DGGITQSPKYLFRKEGQNVTLSCEQNLNHDAMYWYRQDPGQGLRLIYYSQIVNDFQKGDIAEGYSVSREKKESFPLTVTSAQKNPTAFYLCASSLWRGTEAFFGQGTRLTVV.

The V gene is TRBV10-3, the J gene TRBJ2-7, with D perhaps TRBD2 (6 bases). V was cut by 3 bases and J by 0 bases, with 9 bases left in between. Germline V gene sequence: CDR1 ENHRY, CDR2 SYGVKD. The CDR3 has 14 amino acids. This CDR3 reads CAISDGGASYEQYF. The DNA of the CDR3 is TGTGCCATCAGTGATGGCGGGGCCTCCTACGAGCAGTACTTC.

This clone appeared once. This chain joins TRBV1 and TRBJ2-3; the table names TRBD2, a call not compared with the DNA. TRBV1 is reported as a pseudogene. This CDR3 region has 14 residues. CDR3 sequence: CTSSQGGGTDTQYF. The CDR3 DNA sequence: TGCACCAGCAGCCAGGGGGGGGGCACAGATACGCAGTATTTT.

Worth noting for this clone: Other DNA sequences in this specimen translate into the identical CDR3. The rearrangement links TRBV5-1 to TRBJ1-4; D gene unclear. Trimming cost V 0 bases and J 0 bases, with 6 bases left between them. The V gene's germline CDR1 is SGHRS and CDR2 YFSETQ. The CDR3 is 15 amino acids. The CDR3 sequence is CASSLGLATNEKLFF. The CDR3 DNA reads as TGCGCCAGCAGCTTGGGTCTTGCAACTAATGAAAAACTGTTTTTT.

This chain connects TRBV5-1 to TRBJ1-1; 7 positions agree with TRBD1. Germline assignment: CDR1 SGHRS and CDR2 YFSETQ. V was clipped by 0 bases and J by 1 base; unmatched bases: 3. The CDR3 is 15 amino acids. CDR3 DNA sequence: TGCGCCAGCAGCTTGGGGGGACAGAAGAACACTGAAGCTTTCTTT. Translated: CASSLGGQKNTEAFF.

The chain carries TRBV7-3 and TRBJ2-3; possibly TRBD1 for D (7 bases). Germline V gene data show CDR1 as SGHTA and CDR2 as FQGTGA. The V gene lost 4 bases and the J gene lost 0 bases, with 11 bases spanning the gap. The CDR3 is made up of 15 amino acids. Here the CDR3 reads CASSSGGHSTDTQYF. In DNA, the CDR3 is TGTGCCAGCAGCTCAGGGGGGCATAGCACAGATACGCAGTATTTT.

The V gene is TRBV15, the J gene TRBJ1-1, with 7 bases aligning to TRBD1. Germline values: CDR1 LNHNV, CDR2 YYDKDF (reference sequence). This CDR3 has 17 amino acids. With V trimmed by 5 bases and J by 5 bases, 17 bases remained unmatched. CDR3 nucleotides: TGTGCCACCAGCTTCGGTAAGGGGGCGCTCGGAGGGACTGAAGCTTTCTTT. Its protein product is CATSFGKGALGGTEAFF.

The count of this clone is one. The chain couples TRBV5-1 to TRBJ2-7; tentative D call: TRBD2 (5 bases). Germline CDR1 reads SGHRS; CDR2 reads YFSETQ. This CDR3 contains 13 residues. The V gene lost 2 bases and the J gene lost 7 bases, with 13 bases spanning the gap. CDR3 in DNA: TGCGCCAGCAGCTTACGGGGAAACGGGGAGCAGTACTTC. It codes for CASSLRGNGEQYF.

The V gene is TRBV6-1, the J gene TRBJ1-6, with TRBD1 as a possible D gene (6 bases). This CDR3 has 14 residues. Germline assignment: CDR1 MNHNS and CDR2 SASEGT. V shed 5 bases and J shed 7 bases, with 12 bases lying between them. This chain's CDR3 is CASSPDSTNSPLHF. The CDR3 coding sequence is TGTGCCAGCAGTCCGGACAGCACCAATTCACCCCTCCACTTT.

The chain links TRBV11-1 to TRBJ2-7, with TRBD1 as a possible D gene (7 bases). The CDR3 extends over 17 amino acids. Trimming cost V 5 bases and J 3 bases, with 23 bases left between them. Germline lookup yields CDR1 SGHAT and CDR2 FQDESV (reference sequence). The CDR3 reads CASSPNPVEQGGYEQYF. The CDR3 DNA reads TGTGCCAGCAGCCCAAATCCGGTCGAGCAGGGGGGCTACGAGCAGTACTTC.

The rearrangement links TRBV7-2 to TRBJ2-1; tentative D call: TRBD2 (5 bases). The V end lost 1 base, the J end lost 9 bases, and 19 bases lay between the germline ends. The CDR3 is 16 residues long. CDR1 is SGHTA and CDR2 is FQGNSA in the germline V gene. The DNA of the CDR3 is TGTGCCAGCAGCTTAGGCGAGCTAGCCCCCCGAGGTGAGCAGTTCTTC. Translating gives CASSLGELAPRGEQFF. Using reference TRBV7-2 and TRBJ2-1 for the parts outside the CDR3, the full variable domain is GAGVSQSPSNKVTEKGKDVELRCDPISGHTALYWYRQSLGQGLEFLIYFQGNSAPDKSGLPSDRFSAERTGGSVSTLTIQRTQQEDSAVYLCASSLGELAPRGEQFFGPGTRLTVL.

This clone was counted a single time. V and J are TRBV7-9 and TRBJ2-1, with 11 bases aligning to TRBD2. The CDR3 is 16 amino acids. The V gene end was trimmed by 5 bases and the J gene end by 8 bases; junction bases not matched to a gene: 11. Germline values: CDR1 SEHNR, CDR2 FQNEAQ (reference sequence). CDR3 DNA: TGTGCCAGCAGCAAAAACGCTAGCGGGGGGCCTCATGAGCAGTTCTTC. Encoded protein: CASSKNASGGPHEQFF.

The J gene is TRBJ2-3, the V gene TRBV5-4, with a tentative D call TRBD1 (5 bases). Trimming took 1 base from V and 4 from J, leaving 13 bases between them. The CDR3 totals 15 residues. Per the germline V gene, CDR1 is SGHNT and CDR2 is YYREEE (reference sequence). In nucleotides, the CDR3 is TGTGCCAGCAGCTTGCCTGGGGCCAGATCAGATACGCAGTATTTT. It translates to CASSLPGARSDTQYF.

In the case of this clone: This CDR3 fails to terminate in the conserved phenylalanine or tryptophan, so it likely reflects a read error. The DNA is left out, because the CDR3 cannot be placed on it with certainty; the CDR3 is given as TCRdb lists it. The chain employs TRBV9 and TRBJ1-1. Germline V gene data show CDR1 as SGDLS and CDR2 as YYNGEE. The CDR3 is made up of 12 amino acids, end residues included. CDR3 amino acids: CASSVGEWGLWT.

The chain has TRBV27 and TRBJ2-2; the match to TRBD1 covers 7 bases. CDR1 and CDR2 (germline): MNHEY, SMNVEV (reference sequence). The CDR3 covers 17 residues. Germline trimming cut 5 bases from V and 2 bases from J; bases unmatched to any gene: 11. The CDR3 DNA sequence: TGTGCCAGCAGTCCGAACCGGGACAGCCTCAACACCGGGGAGCTGTTTTTT. It translates to CASSPNRDSLNTGELFF.

V and J are TRBV28 and TRBJ1-2; D is perhaps TRBD1 (6 bases). Trimming pared 9 bases from V and 4 bases from J, leaving 27 bases between. Germline assignment: CDR1 MDHEN and CDR2 SYDVKM. The CDR3 has 17 residues. This CDR3 is CARGRCGQSMRGYGYTF. For the CDR3, the DNA is TGTGCCAGGGGCCGATGCGGACAGTCCATGAGGGGCTATGGCTACACCTTC.

The chain uses TRBV4-1 and TRBJ2-1, with 14 bases lining up with TRBD2. With 1 base clipped from V and 6 bases from J, the junction kept 2 bases outside the gene matches. The CDR3 is made up of 16 amino acids. CDR1 and CDR2 from the germline V gene are MGHRA and YSYEKL. CDR3 residues: CASSQGLAGGSNEQFF. DNA for the CDR3: TGCGCCAGCAGCCAAGGACTAGCGGGGGGGTCCAATGAGCAGTTCTTC.

The table lists this clone with a few counts. The chain carries TRBV5-4 and TRBJ1-4; 7 bases map to TRBD1. Unmatched junction bases numbered 8, after V lost 7 bases and J lost 8 bases. This CDR3 has 13 residues. Germline CDR1 reads SGHNT; CDR2 reads YYREEE (reference sequence). The CDR3: CASSGGAEEKLFF. As DNA, the CDR3 is TGTGCCAGCTCAGGGGGAGCGGAAGAAAAACTGTTTTTT.

DNA for the CDR3: TGTGCCAGCAGTGAACGGACAGGGAATGGCTACACCTTC. Translated, it gives CASSERTGNGYTF. The chain employs TRBV6-1 and TRBJ1-2; TRBD1 agrees at 8 bases. J lost 6 bases, V lost 2 bases, and 2 bases had no gene match. This CDR3 spans 13 amino acids. Germline V gene lookup returns CDR1 MNHNS and CDR2 SASEGT.

There are a few counts of this clone. This chain uses TRBV5-1 with TRBJ2-5, with unresolved D. The germline V gene has CDR1 SGHRS and CDR2 YFSETQ. CDR3 length equals 13 residues. V was clipped by 5 bases and J by 2 bases, with 10 bases between them. The DNA for the CDR3 is TGCGCCAGCAGAGAACCACAGCAAGAGACCCAGTACTTC. Protein product: CASREPQQETQYF.

A note on this clone: The identical CDR3 is also encoded by other nucleotide sequences in the sample. The CDR3 nucleotides are TGCGCCAGCAGCTTGGGGCCTGGAGGGGAGCAGTACTTC. Its protein product is CASSLGPGGEQYF. V gene TRBV5-1 combines with J gene TRBJ2-7; D may be TRBD2 (6 bases). V lost 0 bases and J lost 7, with 11 bases in between. Germline V gene sequence: CDR1 SGHRS, CDR2 YFSETQ. There are 13 residues in the CDR3.

This chain connects TRBV7-9 to TRBJ2-3; 8 bases match TRBD2. V shed 4 bases, J shed 1 base, and the junction held 4 bases outside the gene matches. CDR1 is SEHNR, CDR2 FQNEAQ, per germline (reference sequence). This CDR3 is built from 15 residues. The CDR3 coding sequence is TGTGCCAGCAGCTCCGGGGGGGAGGGCACAGATACGCAGTATTTT. This translates into CASSSGGEGTDTQYF.

V and J are TRBV6-5 and TRBJ1-5; 9 nucleotides match TRBD1. Germline CDR1 reads MNHEY; CDR2 reads SVGAGI. The trim removed 6 bases at V and 0 bases at J, leaving 3 bases unmatched. This CDR3 spans 15 amino acids. CDR3 coding DNA: TGTGCCAGCAGCAGGACAGGGGATAGCAATCAGCCCCAGCATTTT. The encoded protein is CASSRTGDSNQPQHF.

V gene TRBV7-3 combines with J gene TRBJ2-1, with D possibly matching TRBD2 (6 bases). Germline assignment: CDR1 SGHTA and CDR2 FQGTGA. This CDR3 spans 13 amino acids. V lost 3 bases and J lost 9, with 12 bases in between. The CDR3 is CASSFGAGSEQFF. The CDR3 DNA follows: TGTGCCAGCAGCTTTGGGGCGGGGAGTGAGCAGTTCTTC.

This clone was detected once. J is TRBJ1-2 and V is TRBV5-4, with D perhaps TRBD1 (6 bases). Germline CDR1 is SGHNT and CDR2 is YYREEE (reference sequence). V was pared by 2 bases and J by 4 bases, with 9 bases between. This CDR3 spans 13 amino acids. CDR3 DNA: TGTGCCAGCAGCTTTACAGGGAGCTATGGCTACACCTTC. This translates into CASSFTGSYGYTF.

This chain links TRBV5-1 with TRBJ2-5; the D gene is possibly TRBD1 (6 bases). Germline values: CDR1 SGHRS, CDR2 YFSETQ. This CDR3 is built from 15 residues. The V gene lost 4 bases and the J gene lost 2 bases, with 15 bases spanning the gap. This chain's CDR3 is CASSRTGTSQETQYF. The CDR3 DNA follows: TGCGCCAGCAGCAGAACCGGGACATCACAAGAGACCCAGTACTTC. Complete variable domain (other parts from reference TRBV5-1 and TRBJ2-5): KAGVTQTPRYLIKTRGQQVTLSCSPISGHRSVSWYQQTPGQGLQFLFEYFSETQRNKGNFPGRFSGRQFSNSRSEMNVSTLELGDSALYLCASSRTGTSQETQYFGPGTRLLVL.

This chain joins TRBV9 and TRBJ2-5; D is ambiguous. CDR3 length: 15 residues. Germline lookup yields CDR1 SGDLS and CDR2 YYNGEE. Trimming left V 4 bases short and J 5 bases short, with 18 bases between. CDR3 amino acids: CASSPKERITETQYF. In DNA, the CDR3 is TGTGCCAGCAGCCCGAAAGAGAGAATAACGGAGACCCAGTACTTC.

This chain links TRBV6-1 with TRBJ2-5, with D possibly TRBD2 on 5 matching bases. Germline CDR1 reads MNHNS; CDR2 reads SASEGT. V shed 6 bases and J shed 5 bases, with 16 bases lying between them. The CDR3 is 14 amino acids. The CDR3: CASRDRRPGETQYF. For the CDR3, the DNA is TGTGCCAGCAGGGACCGTAGACCGGGGGAGACCCAGTACTTC.

The V and J genes are TRBV6-1 and TRBJ1-5; D remains unclear. Trimming cost V 2 bases and J 2 bases, with 10 bases left between them. This CDR3 comprises 15 residues. The germline CDR1 and CDR2 sequences are MNHNS and SASEGT. The CDR3 region is CASSEWATGNQPQHF. The DNA for the CDR3 is TGTGCCAGCAGTGAATGGGCCACGGGCAATCAGCCCCAGCATTTT.